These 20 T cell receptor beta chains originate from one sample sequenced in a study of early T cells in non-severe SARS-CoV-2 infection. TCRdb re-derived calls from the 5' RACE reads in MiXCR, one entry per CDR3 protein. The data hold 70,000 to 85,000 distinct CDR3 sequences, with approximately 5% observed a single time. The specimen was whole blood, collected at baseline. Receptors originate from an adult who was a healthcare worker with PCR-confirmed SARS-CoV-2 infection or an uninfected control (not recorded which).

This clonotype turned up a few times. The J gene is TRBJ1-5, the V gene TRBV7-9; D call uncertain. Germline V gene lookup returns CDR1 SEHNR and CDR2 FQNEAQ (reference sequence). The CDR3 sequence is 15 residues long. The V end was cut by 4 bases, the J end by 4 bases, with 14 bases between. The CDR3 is CASSSAGVGNQPQHF. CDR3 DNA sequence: TGTGCCAGCAGCTCAGCCGGGGTGGGAAATCAGCCCCAGCATTTT.

In DNA, the CDR3 is TGTGCCAGCACCACTGGCGGCCGGTACGAGCAGTACTTC. Amino acids: CASTTGGRYEQYF. V is TRBV6-1 and J is TRBJ2-7; no firm D call. Trimming stripped 7 bases from V and 4 bases from J, with 14 bases between. Germline CDR1 reads MNHNS; CDR2 reads SASEGT. The CDR3 has 13 residues.

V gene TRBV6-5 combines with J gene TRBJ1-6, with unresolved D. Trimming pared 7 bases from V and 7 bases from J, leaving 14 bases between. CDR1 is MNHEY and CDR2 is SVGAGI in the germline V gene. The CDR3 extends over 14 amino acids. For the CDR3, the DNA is TGTGCCAGCACCCCAGGATACCAGAATTCACCCCTCCACTTT. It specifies CASTPGYQNSPLHF.

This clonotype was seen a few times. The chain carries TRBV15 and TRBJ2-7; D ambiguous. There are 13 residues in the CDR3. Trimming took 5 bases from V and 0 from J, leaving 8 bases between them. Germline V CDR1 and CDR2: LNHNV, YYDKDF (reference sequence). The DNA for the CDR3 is TGTGCCACCAGCGCCACTATCTCCTACGAGCAGTACTTC. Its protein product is CATSATISYEQYF.

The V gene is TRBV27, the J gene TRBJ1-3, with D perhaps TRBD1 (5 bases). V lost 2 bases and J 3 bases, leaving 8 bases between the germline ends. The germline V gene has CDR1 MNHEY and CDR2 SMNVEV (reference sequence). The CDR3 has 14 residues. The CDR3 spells CASSLGGFGNTIYF. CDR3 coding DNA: TGTGCCAGCAGTTTAGGGGGTTTTGGAAACACCATATATTTT.

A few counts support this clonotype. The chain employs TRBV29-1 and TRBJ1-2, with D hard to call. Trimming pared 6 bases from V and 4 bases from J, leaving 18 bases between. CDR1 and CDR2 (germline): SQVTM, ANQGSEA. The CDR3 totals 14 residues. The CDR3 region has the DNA TGCAGCGTCTTCAATAGAGACACACTCTATGGCTACACCTTC. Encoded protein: CSVFNRDTLYGYTF.

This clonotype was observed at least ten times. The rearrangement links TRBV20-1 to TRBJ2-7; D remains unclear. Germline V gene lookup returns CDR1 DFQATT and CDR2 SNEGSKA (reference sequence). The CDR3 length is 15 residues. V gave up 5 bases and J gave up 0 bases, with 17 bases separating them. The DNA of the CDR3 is TGCAGTGCTCCCCGAGAGGTAGTTTCCTCCTACGAGCAGTACTTC. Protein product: CSAPREVVSSYEQYF.

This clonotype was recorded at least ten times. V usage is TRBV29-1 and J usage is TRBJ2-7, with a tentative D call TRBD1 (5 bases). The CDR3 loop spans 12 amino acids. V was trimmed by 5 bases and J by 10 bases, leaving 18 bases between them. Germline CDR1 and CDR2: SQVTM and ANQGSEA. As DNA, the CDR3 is TGCAGCGTTCTGGGGCAGCAGGGTAACCAGTACTTC. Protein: CSVLGQQGNQYF.

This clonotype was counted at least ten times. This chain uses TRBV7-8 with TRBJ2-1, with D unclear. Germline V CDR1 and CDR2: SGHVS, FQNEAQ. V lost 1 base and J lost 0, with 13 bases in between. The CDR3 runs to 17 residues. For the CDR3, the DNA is TGTGCCAGCAGCTTAGTTTCCGCGCACAGCTCCTACAATGAGCAGTTCTTC. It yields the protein CASSLVSAHSSYNEQFF.

CDR3 nucleotides: TGCGCCAGCAGCTTGGACCGGGCCTATGGCTACACCTTC. As protein: CASSLDRAYGYTF. The J gene is TRBJ1-2, the V gene TRBV5-1; D call uncertain. Between the trimmed V and J ends, which lost 0 bases and 4 bases, there was a span of 7 bases. CDR3 length: 13 amino acids. Germline V lookup: CDR1 SGHRS, CDR2 YFSETQ.

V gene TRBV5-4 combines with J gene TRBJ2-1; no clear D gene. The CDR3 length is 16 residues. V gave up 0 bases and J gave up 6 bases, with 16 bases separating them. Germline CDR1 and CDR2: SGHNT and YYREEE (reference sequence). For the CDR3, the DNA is TGTGCCAGCAGCTTGGCCTGGGAAGGGCAAGGCAATGAGCAGTTCTTC. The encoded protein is CASSLAWEGQGNEQFF.

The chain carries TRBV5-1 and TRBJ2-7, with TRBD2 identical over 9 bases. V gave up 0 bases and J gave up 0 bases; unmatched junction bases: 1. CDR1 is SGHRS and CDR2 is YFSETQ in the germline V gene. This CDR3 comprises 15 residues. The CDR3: CASSLVAGASYEQYF. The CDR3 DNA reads TGCGCCAGCAGCTTGGTAGCGGGAGCCTCCTACGAGCAGTACTTC.

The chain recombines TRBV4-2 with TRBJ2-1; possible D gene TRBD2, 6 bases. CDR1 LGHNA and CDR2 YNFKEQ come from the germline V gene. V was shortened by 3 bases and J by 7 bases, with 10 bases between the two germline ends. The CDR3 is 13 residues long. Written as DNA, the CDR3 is TGTGCCAGCAGCCAGAGTAGCGGTAATGAGCAGTTCTTC. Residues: CASSQSSGNEQFF.

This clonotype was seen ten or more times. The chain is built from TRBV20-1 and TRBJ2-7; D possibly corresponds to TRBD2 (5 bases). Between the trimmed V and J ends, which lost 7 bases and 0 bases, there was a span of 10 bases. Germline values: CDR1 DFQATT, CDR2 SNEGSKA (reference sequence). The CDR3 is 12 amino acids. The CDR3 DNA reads TGCAGTGTCCGGACTGACTCCTACGAGCAGTACTTC. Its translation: CSVRTDSYEQYF.

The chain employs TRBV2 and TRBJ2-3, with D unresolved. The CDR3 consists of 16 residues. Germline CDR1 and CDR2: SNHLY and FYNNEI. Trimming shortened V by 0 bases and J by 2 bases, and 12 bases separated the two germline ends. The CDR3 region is CASSEAGTFFTDTQYF. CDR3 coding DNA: TGTGCCAGCAGTGAAGCAGGCACGTTTTTCACAGATACGCAGTATTTT.

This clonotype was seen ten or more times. CDR3 DNA sequence: TGTGCCAGCAGCTTGTGGACTAGCGGGAGGGCGGTACGGGGCGAGCAGTACTTC. Residues: CASSLWTSGRAVRGEQYF. This chain joins TRBV5-6 and TRBJ2-7; 15 bases fit TRBD2. From germline, CDR1 is SGHDT and CDR2 YYEEEE. Trimming cost V 1 base and J 6 bases; bases outside gene matches: 11. This CDR3 is built from 18 residues.

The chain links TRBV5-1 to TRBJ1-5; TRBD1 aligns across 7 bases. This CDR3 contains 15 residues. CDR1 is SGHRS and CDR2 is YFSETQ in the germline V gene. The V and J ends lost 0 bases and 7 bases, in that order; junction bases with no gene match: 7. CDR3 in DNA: TGCGCCAGCAGCTTGGGGGACAGCCGGAACCAGCCCCAGCATTTT. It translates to CASSLGDSRNQPQHF.

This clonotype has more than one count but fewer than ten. Written as DNA, the CDR3 is TGCGCCAGCAGCCAAGTGATGAACGACTTGAACACTGAAGCTTTCTTT. Translated: CASSQVMNDLNTEAFF. The chain combines TRBV4-1 with TRBJ1-1; D unclear. Looked up from germline, CDR1 is MGHRA and CDR2 is YSYEKL. V lost 1 base to trimming and J lost 0 bases, with 12 bases between them. The CDR3 totals 16 residues.

The CDR3 DNA reads as TGCAGTGCTAGACAGTCAGGGGTTAGAGAGACCCAGTACTTC. Amino acids: CSARQSGVRETQYF. The chain couples TRBV20-1 to TRBJ2-5; D is possibly TRBD1 (6 bases). The CDR3 is 14 amino acids. Germline CDR1 reads DFQATT; CDR2 reads SNEGSKA (reference sequence). Trimming took off 2 bases at V and 4 bases at J, with 14 bases between the two ends.

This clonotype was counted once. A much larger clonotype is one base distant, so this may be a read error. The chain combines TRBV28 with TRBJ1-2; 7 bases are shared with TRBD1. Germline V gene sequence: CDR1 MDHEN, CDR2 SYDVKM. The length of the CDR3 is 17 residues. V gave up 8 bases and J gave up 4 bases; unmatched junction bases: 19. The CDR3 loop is CASDRRTVQGMAYGYTF. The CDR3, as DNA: TGTGCCAGCGACCGGCGAACCGTACAGGGGATGGCCTATGGCTACACCTTC.